This TCR beta chain was recorded in a study of monozygotic twins with inflammatory bowel disease. The germline CDR1 and CDR2 sequences are LNHDA and SQIVND (reference sequence). The length of the CDR3 is 14 residues. Following a re-call of the 5' RACE reads, TCRdb has one entry per CDR3 protein and lacks DNA. The ten top clones account for 2.6%, within a sample of more than 300,000 distinct CDR3 sequences. Overall study results and limits: Among patients, repertoires may have gained variability from differing immunosuppressive treatments.

A remark on this clonotype: Its specificity is unknown.

Sequencing input: blood. The receptor's source is a human donor with ulcerative colitis or Crohn's disease, or a healthy co-twin of an affected twin (not recorded which). V and J are TRBV19 and TRBJ1-2. CDR3: CASSIVDIYYGYTF.